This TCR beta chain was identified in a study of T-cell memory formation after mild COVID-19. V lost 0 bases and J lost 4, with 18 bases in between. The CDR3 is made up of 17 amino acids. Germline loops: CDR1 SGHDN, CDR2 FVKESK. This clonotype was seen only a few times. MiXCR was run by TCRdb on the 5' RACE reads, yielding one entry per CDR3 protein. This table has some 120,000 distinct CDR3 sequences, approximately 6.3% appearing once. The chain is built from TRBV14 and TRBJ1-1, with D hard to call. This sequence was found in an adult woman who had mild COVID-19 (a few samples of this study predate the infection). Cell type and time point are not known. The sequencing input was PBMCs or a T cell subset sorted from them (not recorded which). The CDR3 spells CASSQERRHPMFTEAFF. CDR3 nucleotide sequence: TGTGCCAGCAGCCAAGAAAGGAGGCATCCAATGTTCACTGAAGCTTTCTTT.